This T cell receptor (beta chain) was recovered during a study of blood T cell repertoires in COVID-19. On the study more broadly: COVID-19 samples from acute and convalescent phases originated in the United States, Italy and Spain. In each case, the material was cDNA or gDNA derived from T cells, B-cell-depleted T cells, or PBMCs.

CDR1 and CDR2 (germline): SGHNT, YYREEE (reference sequence). J lost 9 bases, V lost 0 bases, and 9 bases had no gene match. The CDR3 totals 15 residues. Per the study methods: Amplification from reference gene primers served as the basis for estimated nucleated cell counts. The repertoire was sequenced with immunoSEQ multiplex PCR; TCRdb's copy has only in-frame clones and lacks some. V and J calls plus clone size are reproduced from that table; the DNA served to infer D and trimming. The table lists under 200,000 clones, 80% of them singletons. This receptor was identified in a woman aged 60-75 years who had recovered from COVID-19. The chain recombines TRBV5-4 with TRBJ2-1; TRBD1 matches at 7 bases. The sample comprised PBMCs or T cells enriched from blood (not recorded which). The CDR3 DNA follows: TGTGCCAGCAGCTTGGCCGAGGGGGCTTGGGGTGAGCAGTTCTTC. As protein: CASSLAEGAWGEQFF.